This TCR beta chain comes out of a study of CD8 T cells in Susac syndrome. The wider study: The Susac syndrome patients that were sequenced included about six with active disease and 8 or 9 in remission. General study points: CD4+ T cell repertoires in Susac syndrome lacked clonal expansion. It was acknowledged by the study that relatively few individuals were included in its TCR sequencing and HLA analysis.

RNA, at about 0.5 to 1 ug, was reverse transcribed with random hexamers. TCRdb processed the immunoSEQ multiplex PCR reads anew with MiXCR; each CDR3 protein has one entry. The sample holds over 150,000 distinct CDR3 sequences; roughly 94% are singletons and the top ten take 0.099%. On this clonotype itself: The target antigen is unknown.

Negative isolation yielded the CD8+ and CD4+ T cells, while FACS enriched the TEMRA cells. Trimming shortened V by 7 bases and J by 0 bases, and 13 bases separated the two germline ends. From germline, CDR1 is MNHEY and CDR2 SVGAGI. This CDR3 has 15 amino acids. This TCR derives from a human donor with Susac syndrome. Material: CD4+ T cells from PBMCs. The V gene is TRBV6-5, the J gene TRBJ1-5; tentatively, D is TRBD1 (5 bases). This CDR3 is CASTSKGNSNQPQHF. CDR3 nucleotides: TGTGCCAGCACTTCCAAGGGGAATAGCAATCAGCCCCAGCATTTT.